This is a list of T cell receptor beta chains from one sample in a study of control samples from healthy donors and cancer patients. Generated by immunoSEQ multiplex PCR, the TCRdb table keeps only in-frame clones and is missing some. The sample gives 95,000 to 150,000 clones, more than 85% of which show up once; more than 1.5% is in the top ten. The specimen was blood. The origin of the receptors is a man in his late teens or twenties in good health. CDR3s include the opening cysteine and the closing phenylalanine or tryptophan. A D gene is named only where the DNA matches it firmly. Rows give clone size only sometimes, using once, few, many, or a class for an expanded clone.

j_gene,v_gene,abundance,d_gene,len,CDR3aa,CDR3nt
TRBJ1-1,TRBV20-1,few,NA,13,CSASNPGTGEAFF,TGCAGTGCTAGTAACCCTGGGACCGGTGAAGCTTTCTTT
TRBJ1-4,TRBV6-5,once,NA,14,CASSYGGAGEKLFF,TGTGCCAGCAGTTACGGGGGGGCAGGGGAAAAACTGTTTTTT
TRBJ2-2,TRBV2,NA,NA,17,CASSEASYPPNTGELFF,TGTGCCAGCAGTGAAGCGTCGTACCCCCCGAACACCGGGGAGCTGTTTTTT
TRBJ2-1,TRBV11-2,NA,TRBD2,14,CASSPRTSGYEQFF,TGTGCCAGCAGCCCCCGGACTAGCGGGTACGAGCAGTTCTTC
TRBJ2-3,TRBV18,NA,NA,15,CASSPERRGTDTQYF,TGTGCCAGCTCACCAGAGCGGAGGGGCACAGATACGCAGTATTTT
TRBJ1-6,TRBV19,once,NA,15,CASSRVGHRDSPLHF,TGTGCCAGTAGTCGGGTCGGACATCGGGATTCACCCCTCCACTTT
TRBJ2-7,TRBV6-5,NA,NA,15,CASSYWEGDSYEQYF,TGTGCCAGCAGTTACTGGGAAGGGGACTCCTACGAGCAGTACTTC
TRBJ2-7,TRBV5-1,NA,TRBD1,14,CASSPDRWIYEQYF,TGCGCCAGCAGCCCGGACAGGTGGATCTACGAGCAGTACTTC
TRBJ2-1,TRBV9,once,TRBD2,15,CASSVRLAGDNEQFF,TGTGCCAGCAGCGTAAGATTAGCGGGTGACAATGAGCAGTTCTTC
TRBJ2-5,TRBV7-3,NA,TRBD1,13,CASSLTGPETQYF,TGTGCCAGCAGCTTGACAGGGCCGGAGACCCAGTACTTC
TRBJ2-5,TRBV7-3,NA,NA,15,CASSSTGVRGETQYF,TGTGCCAGCAGCTCCACAGGAGTAAGGGGGGAGACCCAGTACTTC
TRBJ2-1,TRBV24-1,NA,NA,15,CATSYRAGSYNEQFF,TGTGCCACCAGTTACAGGGCCGGCTCCTACAATGAGCAGTTCTTC
TRBJ2-7,TRBV19,NA,TRBD1,15,CASTSPGQGEYEQYF,TGTGCCAGTACCTCACCGGGACAGGGTGAATACGAGCAGTACTTC
TRBJ1-4,TRBV15,NA,NA,13,CATKRGTNEKLFF,TGTGCCACGAAAAGGGGTACTAATGAAAAACTGTTTTTT
TRBJ2-2,TRBV21-1,NA,NA,17,CASSNETGTANTGELFF,TGTGCCAGCAGCAACGAGACCGGGACGGCGAACACCGGGGAGCTGTTTTTT
TRBJ1-5,TRBV30,NA,NA,14,CAWRGEFSNQPQHF,TGTGCCTGGAGGGGGGAATTTAGCAATCAGCCCCAGCATTTT
TRBJ1-1,TRBV28,NA,NA,12,CASSTLGRRAFF,TGTGCCAGCAGTACGCTAGGACGGCGGGCTTTCTTT
TRBJ1-1,TRBV9,NA,NA,14,CASSEDVGRTEAFF,TGTGCCAGCAGCGAGGACGTCGGGAGGACTGAAGCTTTCTTT
TRBJ2-7,TRBV20-1,NA,NA,11,CSIGPGYEQYF,TGCAGCATCGGACCTGGCTACGAGCAGTACTTC
TRBJ2-1,TRBV9,NA,NA,15,CASSVEGTSINEQFF,TGTGCCAGCAGCGTAGAGGGGACATCAATCAATGAGCAGTTCTTC